The entry that follows covers one TCR beta chain sequence. Its target is unknown. The CDR3 extends over 14 amino acids. The junction had 15 bases not matched to a gene; V was cut back by 5 bases and J by 11 bases. Germline CDR1 is LNHDA and CDR2 is SQIVND (reference sequence). Negatively enriched CD4+ T cells were divided by CD45RA into naive and memory. This entry is derived from a study of shared clonotypes between healthy human individuals. Broader study findings: Rarefaction revealed incomplete sorted-subset sequencing despite large depth. Non-shared clonotypes were found to have lower generation probabilities than the clonotypes that were shared by all four of the sorted-subset donors.

The method was immunoSEQ multiplex PCR; TCRdb's version includes in-frame clones alone and lacks a portion of them. The sample includes about 1 million clones, about three quarters of them seen just once. The sequencing input was memory CD4+ T cells sorted from blood. Subset denoted: CD45RA-negative fraction. The TCR originated in a man in his late teens or twenties in good health. J is TRBJ2-7 and V is TRBV19, with 7 bases fitting TRBD1. CDR3 sequence (DNA): TGTGCCAGTAGTGTTGACAGGGTCGGAGGCGTTAAGTACTTC. Encoded protein: CASSVDRVGGVKYF. Combining the CDR3 with reference TRBV19 and TRBJ2-7 gives the whole variable domain DGGITQSPKYLFRKEGQNVTLSCEQNLNHDAMYWYRQDPGQGLRLIYYSQIVNDFQKGDIAEGYSVSREKKESFPLTVTSAQKNPTAFYLCASSVDRVGGVKYFGPGTRLTVT.